The 10 T cell receptor beta chains given below trace back to one sample, sequenced in a study of blood T cell repertoires in COVID-19. Sequencing used immunoSEQ multiplex PCR; TCRdb keeps in-frame clones, though not all of them. The sample yields around 180,000 clones, about 88% seen once. The source material was peripheral blood. Source of these receptors: a human donor in a cohort sampled during active COVID-19.

This clone appeared a few times. The chain's CDR3 is CASSLGTSSPYEQYF. In DNA form, the CDR3 reads TGTGCCAGCAGCCTCGGGACTAGCAGTCCCTACGAGCAGTACTTC. The rearrangement uses TRBV3-1 (or the pseudogene TRBV3-2) and TRBJ2-7, with TRBD2 identical over 9 bases. The CDR3 has 15 residues. The germline CDR1 and CDR2 sequences are LGHDT and YNNKEL (reference sequence). With 4 bases clipped from V and 2 bases from J, the junction kept 6 bases outside the gene matches.

This chain uses TRBV28 with TRBJ2-1, with D possibly being TRBD1 (6 bases). V gave up 0 bases and J gave up 6 bases, with 12 bases separating them. Germline V gene lookup returns CDR1 MDHEN and CDR2 SYDVKM. The CDR3 contains 15 residues. The CDR3 region has the DNA TGTGCCAGCAGTTTATGGCAGACAGGTCCCAATGAGCAGTTCTTC. This translates into CASSLWQTGPNEQFF.

The chain links TRBV19 to TRBJ2-2; tentatively, D is TRBD1 (6 bases). The germline V gene encodes CDR1 LNHDA and CDR2 SQIVND (reference sequence). V was shortened by 2 bases and J by 1 base, with 8 bases between the two germline ends. This CDR3 is built from 15 residues. CDR3 DNA sequence: TGTGCCAGTAGTATATCACAGGGGAACACCGGGGAGCTGTTTTTT. Protein product: CASSISQGNTGELFF.

The chain recombines TRBV11-2 with TRBJ2-7, with TRBD2 matching 10 bases. The CDR3 has 19 residues. V lost 0 bases to trimming and J lost 2 bases; unmatched junction nucleotides: 13. Germline loops: CDR1 SGHAT, CDR2 FQNNGV. CDR3 region: CASSLDRGSGRSRTYEQYF. CDR3 in DNA: TGTGCCAGCAGCTTAGATCGCGGTAGCGGGAGGTCCCGGACCTACGAGCAGTACTTC.

The V gene is TRBV10-3, the J gene TRBJ1-4; TRBD1 is a possible D gene (5 bases). The length of the CDR3 is 15 residues. Germline CDR1 ENHRY, CDR2 SYGVKD. V gave up 4 bases and J gave up 5 bases, with 14 bases separating them. The CDR3 is CAISGTAGLNEKLFF. The CDR3 DNA follows: TGTGCCATCAGTGGGACTGCGGGACTGAATGAAAAACTGTTTTTT.

This clone was counted only a few times. This chain uses TRBV19 with TRBJ2-1; TRBD1 aligns across 10 bases. Germline values: CDR1 LNHDA, CDR2 SQIVND (reference sequence). CDR3 length: 13 residues. Unmatched junction bases numbered 7, after V lost 7 bases and J lost 10 bases. The CDR3 DNA sequence: TGTGCCAGTACGGGGACAGGGGTTTTGGAGCAGTTCTTC. Its protein product is CASTGTGVLEQFF. Full variable domain (rest looked up from reference TRBV19 and TRBJ2-1): DGGITQSPKYLFRKEGQNVTLSCEQNLNHDAMYWYRQDPGQGLRLIYYSQIVNDFQKGDIAEGYSVSREKKESFPLTVTSAQKNPTAFYLCASTGTGVLEQFFGPGTRLTVL.

This clone appeared a single time. The gene calls are TRBV7-2 and TRBJ2-2, with 8 bases lining up with TRBD1. CDR3 length equals 16 residues. Germline-derived CDR1 and CDR2 are SGHTA and FQGNSA. The V and J ends lost 5 bases and 1 base, in that order; junction bases with no gene match: 6. CDR3 region: CASSPNTGGNTGELFF. The CDR3 coding sequence is TGTGCCAGCAGCCCTAATACAGGGGGGAACACCGGGGAGCTGTTTTTT. Combining the CDR3 with reference TRBV7-2 and TRBJ2-2 gives the whole variable domain GAGVSQSPSNKVTEKGKDVELRCDPISGHTALYWYRQSLGQGLEFLIYFQGNSAPDKSGLPSDRFSAERTGGSVSTLTIQRTQQEDSAVYLCASSPNTGGNTGELFFGEGSRLTVL.

The J gene is TRBJ2-7, the V gene TRBV6-2 or TRBV6-3; 8 positions agree with TRBD2. Germline-derived CDR1 and CDR2 are MNHEY and SVGEGT. The V and J ends lost 6 bases and 4 bases, in that order; junction bases with no gene match: 5. The CDR3 runs 13 residues. The CDR3 DNA reads TGTGCCAGCAGCGGACTAGCACGTTACGAGCAGTACTTC. Translation gives CASSGLARYEQYF.

The chain employs TRBV2 and TRBJ2-7, with 7 nucleotides matching TRBD1. Germline V gene sequence: CDR1 SNHLY, CDR2 FYNNEI. This CDR3 comprises 13 residues. Unmatched junction bases numbered 7, after V lost 6 bases and J lost 5 bases. CDR3 region: CASSLTGNDEQYF. The CDR3 nucleotides are TGTGCCAGCAGCCTGACAGGGAACGACGAGCAGTACTTC.

The V gene is TRBV5-1, the J gene TRBJ2-1; tentative D call: TRBD2 (5 bases). There are 21 residues in the CDR3. The V end lost 6 bases, the J end lost 0 bases, and 31 bases lay between the germline ends. CDR1 and CDR2 (germline): SGHRS, YFSETQ. The CDR3 coding sequence is TGCGCCAGCACACTAGACGGAACCAGGCCGCCTTGGGAAGGCTCCTACAATGAGCAGTTCTTC. As protein: CASTLDGTRPPWEGSYNEQFF.